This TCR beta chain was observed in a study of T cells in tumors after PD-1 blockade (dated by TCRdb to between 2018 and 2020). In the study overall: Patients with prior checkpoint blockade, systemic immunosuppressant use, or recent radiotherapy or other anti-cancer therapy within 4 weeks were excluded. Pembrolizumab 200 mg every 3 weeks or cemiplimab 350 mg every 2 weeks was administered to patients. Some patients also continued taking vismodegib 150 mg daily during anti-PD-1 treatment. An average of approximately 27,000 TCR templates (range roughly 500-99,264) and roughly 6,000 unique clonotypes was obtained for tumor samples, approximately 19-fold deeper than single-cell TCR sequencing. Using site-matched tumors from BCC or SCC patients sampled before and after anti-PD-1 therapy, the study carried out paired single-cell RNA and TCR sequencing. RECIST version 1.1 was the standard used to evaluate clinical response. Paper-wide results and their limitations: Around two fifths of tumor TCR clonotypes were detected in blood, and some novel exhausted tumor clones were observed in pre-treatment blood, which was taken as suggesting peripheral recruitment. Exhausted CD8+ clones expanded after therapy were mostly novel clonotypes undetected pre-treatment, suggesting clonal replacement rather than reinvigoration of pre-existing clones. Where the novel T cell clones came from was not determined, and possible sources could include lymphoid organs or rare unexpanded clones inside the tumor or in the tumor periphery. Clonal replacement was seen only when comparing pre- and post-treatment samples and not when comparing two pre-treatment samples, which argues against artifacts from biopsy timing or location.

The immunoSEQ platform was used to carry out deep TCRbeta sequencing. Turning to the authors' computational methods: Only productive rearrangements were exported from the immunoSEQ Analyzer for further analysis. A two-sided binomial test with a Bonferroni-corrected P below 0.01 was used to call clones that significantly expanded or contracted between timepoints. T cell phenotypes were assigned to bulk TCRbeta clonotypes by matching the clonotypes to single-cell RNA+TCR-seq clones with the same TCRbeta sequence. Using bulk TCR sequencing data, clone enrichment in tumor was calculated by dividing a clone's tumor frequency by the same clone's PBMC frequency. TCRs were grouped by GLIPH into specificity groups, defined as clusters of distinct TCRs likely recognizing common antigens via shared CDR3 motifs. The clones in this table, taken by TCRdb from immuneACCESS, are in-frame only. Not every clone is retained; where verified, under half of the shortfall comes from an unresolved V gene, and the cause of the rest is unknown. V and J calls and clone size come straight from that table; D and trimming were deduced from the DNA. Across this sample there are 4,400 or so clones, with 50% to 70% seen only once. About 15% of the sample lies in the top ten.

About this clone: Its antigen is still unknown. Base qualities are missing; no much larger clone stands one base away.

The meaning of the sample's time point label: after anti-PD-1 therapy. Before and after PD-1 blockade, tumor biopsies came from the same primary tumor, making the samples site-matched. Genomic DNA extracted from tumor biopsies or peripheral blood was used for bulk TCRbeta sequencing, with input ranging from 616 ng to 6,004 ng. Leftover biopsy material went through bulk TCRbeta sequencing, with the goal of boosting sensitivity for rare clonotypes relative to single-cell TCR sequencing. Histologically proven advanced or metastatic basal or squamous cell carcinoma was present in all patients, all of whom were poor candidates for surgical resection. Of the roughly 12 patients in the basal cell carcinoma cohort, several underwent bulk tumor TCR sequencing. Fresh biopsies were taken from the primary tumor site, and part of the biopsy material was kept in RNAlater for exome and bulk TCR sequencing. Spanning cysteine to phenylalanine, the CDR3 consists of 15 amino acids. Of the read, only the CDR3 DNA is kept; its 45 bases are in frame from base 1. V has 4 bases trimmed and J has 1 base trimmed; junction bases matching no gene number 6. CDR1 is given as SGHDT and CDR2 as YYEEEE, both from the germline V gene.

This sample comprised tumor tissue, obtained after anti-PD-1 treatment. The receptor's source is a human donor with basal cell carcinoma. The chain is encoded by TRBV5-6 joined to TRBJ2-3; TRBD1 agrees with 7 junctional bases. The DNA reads TGTGCCAGCAGCCCTAGGGGGCTCGGCACAGATACGCAGTATTTT. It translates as CASSPRGLGTDTQYF.